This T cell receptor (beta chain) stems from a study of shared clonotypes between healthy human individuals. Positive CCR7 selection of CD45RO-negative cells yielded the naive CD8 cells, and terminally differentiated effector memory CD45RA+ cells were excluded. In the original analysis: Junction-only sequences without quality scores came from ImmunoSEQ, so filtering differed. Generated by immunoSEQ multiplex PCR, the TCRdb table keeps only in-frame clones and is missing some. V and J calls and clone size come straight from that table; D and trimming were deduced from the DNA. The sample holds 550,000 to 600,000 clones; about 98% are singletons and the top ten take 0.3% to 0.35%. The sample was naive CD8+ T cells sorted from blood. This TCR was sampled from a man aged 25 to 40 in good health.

CDR3 in amino acids: CASREIGNTEAFF. CDR3 nucleotide sequence: TGCGCCAGCAGGGAGATAGGGAACACTGAAGCTTTCTTT. V usage is TRBV5-1 and J usage is TRBJ1-1; unclear D gene. The germline gives CDR1 SGHRS, CDR2 YFSETQ. V lost 5 bases and J 1 base, leaving 9 bases between the germline ends. The CDR3 contains 13 residues.